This T cell receptor beta chain emerged from a study of cytomegalovirus exposure and HLA in healthy donors. The PCR had 60 Vbeta and 13 Jbeta primers. In the source study's methods: A later analysis counted approximately 88 million unique TCR beta chains, some 11 million shared. Sequencing used immunoSEQ multiplex PCR; TCRdb keeps in-frame clones, though not all of them. From that table come the V and J calls and clone size; the DNA was used to work out D and trimming. The sample has about 140,000 clones, roughly 88% seen once. This clone was detected only a few times. Its specificity is not known. The study's findings and limits: Most TCR sequences were rare, but some public TCRs occurred in many donors.

The sequence came from a woman aged 35 to 49 in good health and CMV-seronegative. Sequenced input: PBMCs.

The CDR3, as DNA: TGTGCCAGCAGTGCGGGTCACATGAACACTGAAGCTTTCTTT. Its translation is CASSAGHMNTEAFF. The chain links TRBV6-6 to TRBJ1-1; no reliable D call. Germline-derived CDR1 and CDR2 are MNHNY and SVGAGI (reference sequence). This CDR3 has 14 amino acids. The ends were cut back, 5 bases at V and 0 bases at J, with 10 bases in the middle.